These T cell receptor beta chains were read from a single sample in a study of CD8 T cells in Susac syndrome. In TCRdb, the immunoSEQ multiplex PCR reads were re-called with MiXCR into one record per CDR3 protein. Among approximately 220,000 distinct CDR3 sequences listed, about 93% were seen once. Material: CD8+ T cells from PBMCs. Receptor source: a human donor with multiple sclerosis. Each CDR3 is given with its conserved first and last residue. A D gene is named only where the DNA matches it firmly. Rows give clone size only sometimes, using once, few, many, or a class for an expanded clone.

j_call d_call v_call clone_size cdr3_aa cdr3_nt
TRBJ2-2 - TRBV30 - CAVKRQNTGELFF TGTGCGGTAAAGCGACAAAACACCGGGGAGCTGTTTTTT
TRBJ2-2 - TRBV7-3 - CASSLSGGQSGELFF TGTGCCAGCAGCCTCTCCGGGGGTCAAAGCGGGGAGCTGTTTTTT
TRBJ2-2 - TRBV9 - CASSEGQGITGELFF TGTGCCAGCAGCGAAGGGCAGGGAATCACCGGGGAGCTGTTTTTT
TRBJ2-1 - TRBV7-9 - CASSAGTDTRQFF TGTGCCAGCAGCGCCGGGACTGACACAAGGCAGTTCTTC
TRBJ1-1 - TRBV5-4 - CASSSDGNTEAFF TGTGCCAGCAGCTCTGACGGGAACACTGAAGCTTTCTTT
TRBJ2-1 - TRBV27 - CASSLSAVPLSNEQFF TGTGCCAGCAGTTTATCGGCAGTCCCTCTAAGCAATGAGCAGTTCTTC
TRBJ2-5 - TRBV14 few CASSQGVSYQETQYF TGTGCCAGCAGCCAAGGGGTCAGCTATCAAGAGACCCAGTACTTC
TRBJ2-3 TRBD2 TRBV2 - CASSGTSGRPTTATQYF TGTGCCAGCAGTGGGACTAGCGGGAGACCCACTACGGCTACGCAGTATTTT
TRBJ1-5 - TRBV7-9 - CASSLDGGYQPQHF TGTGCCAGCAGCTTAGACGGGGGGTATCAGCCCCAGCATTTT
TRBJ2-4 - TRBV6-1 - CATDEQEGHNIQYF TGTGCCACCGATGAGCAGGAGGGACACAACATTCAGTACTTC
TRBJ2-4 TRBD1 TRBV12-5 - CASGFTGVGITKNIQYF TGTGCTAGTGGTTTCACAGGGGTCGGGATAACCAAAAACATTCAGTACTTC
TRBJ1-1 - TRBV19 - CASSIEDEQPPEAFF TGTGCCAGTAGTATAGAGGATGAACAACCCCCTGAAGCTTTCTTT
TRBJ2-7 - TRBV20-1 once CSARRDRYEQYF TGCAGTGCTCGCCGTGACAGATACGAGCAGTACTTC
TRBJ2-1 - TRBV7-9 - CASSLVGYEEQFF TGTGCCAGCAGCTTAGTAGGCTATGAGGAGCAGTTCTTC
TRBJ2-1 TRBD2 TRBV29-1 - CSAGLAGAGNEQFF TGCAGCGCAGGACTAGCGGGAGCAGGTAATGAGCAGTTCTTC
TRBJ2-2 - TRBV2 - CASSSNRVPGELFF TGTGCCAGCAGTTCTAACAGGGTACCCGGGGAGCTGTTTTTT
TRBJ2-7 - TRBV7-8 - CASSLPGVGTGEQYF TGTGCCAGCAGCTTGCCGGGGGTAGGCACGGGGGAGCAGTACTTC
TRBJ2-7 TRBD1 TRBV5-1 - CASSLVTGGYSYEQYF TGCGCCAGCAGCTTGGTGACAGGGGGGTACTCCTACGAGCAGTACTTC
TRBJ2-5 TRBD1 TRBV20-1 once CSATSGQGFWETQYF TGCAGTGCTACCTCGGGACAGGGGTTTTGGGAGACCCAGTACTTC
TRBJ2-7 - TRBV1 - CTSSHRGTYEQYF TGCACCAGCAGCCATAGGGGAACCTACGAGCAGTACTTC
TRBJ2-3 - TRBV12-3/TRBV12-4 - CASSSVAARTDTQYF TGTGCCAGCAGTTCAGTAGCGGCACGCACAGATACGCAGTATTTT
TRBJ2-1 - TRBV5-6 - CASSLRAELYNEQFF TGTGCCAGCAGCTTGCGGGCAGAACTATACAATGAGCAGTTCTTC
TRBJ2-1 TRBD2 TRBV7-3 - CALGGGSEGNEQFF TGTGCCCTCGGAGGCGGGAGTGAGGGTAATGAGCAGTTCTTC
TRBJ2-4 - TRBV29-1 - CSVGFKNIQYF TGCAGCGTTGGGTTCAAAAACATTCAGTACTTC
TRBJ2-1 TRBD2 TRBV6-2/TRBV6-3 - CASSLTSGPLSYNEQFF TGTGCCAGCAGCTTGACTAGCGGCCCCCTCTCCTACAATGAGCAGTTCTTC
TRBJ2-7 TRBD2 TRBV5-6 - CASRSSGTSYEQYF TGTGCCAGCAGATCTAGCGGGACCTCCTACGAGCAGTACTTC
TRBJ2-7 - TRBV15 - CATSDEYEQYF TGTGCCACCAGCGACGAGTACGAGCAGTACTTC